A single sample gave rise to the 14 T cell receptor beta chains below, sequenced in a study of CD8 T cells in ankylosing spondylitis. Findings and limits, study-wide: What seemed typical of ankylosing spondylitis blood was a TCR beta motif built from about 8 highly homologous variants.

For these TCRs, the target antigens are not known. Each CDR3 protein is one row after TCRdb ran MiXCR on the 5' RACE reads. This repertoire shows about 500,000 distinct CDR3 sequences, approximately 5.3% found once; its top ten account for around 3.5%. Sequencing was carried out using blood, either unsorted or a sorted T cell fraction (not recorded which). The receptors derive from a male donor with ankylosing spondylitis.

This clonotype was found many times. The V and J genes are TRBV20-1 and TRBJ1-5, with D unclear. Trimming took off 2 bases at V and 7 bases at J, with 12 bases between the two ends. Germline CDR1 is DFQATT and CDR2 is SNEGSKA (reference sequence). This CDR3 region has 13 residues. CDR3 protein: CSARRSLGQPQHF. As DNA, the CDR3 is TGCAGTGCTAGACGGTCCCTCGGGCAGCCCCAGCATTTT.

This clonotype was recorded at least ten times. The chain joins TRBV6-1 to TRBJ2-5; tentative D call: TRBD1 (6 bases). V was pared by 6 bases and J by 1 base, with 12 bases between. Germline lookup yields CDR1 MNHNS and CDR2 SASEGT. This CDR3 contains 14 residues. CDR3 loop: CASREQGRQETQYF. For the CDR3, the DNA is TGTGCCAGCAGGGAACAGGGCCGCCAAGAGACCCAGTACTTC.

At least ten counts were recorded for this clonotype. This sequence joins TRBV7-2 and TRBJ1-2; no clear D. Trimming cost V 7 bases and J 6 bases, with 21 bases left between them. This CDR3 is 15 amino acids long. Per germline, CDR1 SGHTA and CDR2 FQGNSA. CDR3 protein: CASTPRGPRGHGYTF. Written as DNA, the CDR3 is TGTGCCAGCACCCCTAGAGGGCCCCGAGGGCATGGCTACACCTTC. Complete variable domain (other parts from reference TRBV7-2 and TRBJ1-2): GAGVSQSPSNKVTEKGKDVELRCDPISGHTALYWYRQSLGQGLEFLIYFQGNSAPDKSGLPSDRFSAERTGGSVSTLTIQRTQQEDSAVYLCASTPRGPRGHGYTFGSGTRLTVV.

This chain connects TRBV10-1 to TRBJ2-3; D is uncertain. CDR3 size: 11 residues. Trimming removed 0 bases at V and 5 bases at J, with 0 bases between. Germline CDR1 and CDR2: WNHNN and SYGVQD (reference sequence). The CDR3 protein is CASSESDTQYF. CDR3 sequence (DNA): TGCGCCAGCAGTGAGTCAGATACGCAGTATTTT.

There are many counts of this clonotype. The rearrangement links TRBV6-1 to TRBJ1-1; 9 nucleotides line up with TRBD1. The V gene end was trimmed by 7 bases and the J gene end by 5 bases; junction bases not matched to a gene: 11. The CDR3 has 15 residues. CDR1 and CDR2 (germline): MNHNS, SASEGT. CDR3 in DNA: TGTGCCAGCATGGGAACAGGGGGCCTGTGGACTGAAGCTTTCTTT. It encodes CASMGTGGLWTEAFF.

The table lists this clonotype with many counts. This rearrangement joins TRBV10-3 to TRBJ1-2, with TRBD1 identical over 11 bases. The CDR3 spans 16 residues. Germline loops: CDR1 ENHRY, CDR2 SYGVKD. With V trimmed by 5 bases and J by 0 bases, 5 bases remained unmatched. The chain's CDR3 is CAISRDRGNTNYGYTF. CDR3 DNA: TGTGCCATCAGTCGGGACAGGGGGAATACTAACTATGGCTACACCTTC.

This chain uses TRBV5-1 with TRBJ1-2, with D unresolved. V was shortened by 4 bases and J by 4 bases, with 11 bases between the two germline ends. Germline CDR1 is SGHRS and CDR2 is YFSETQ. The CDR3 has 13 amino acids. This chain's CDR3 is CASSPEVPYGYTF. Here the CDR3 DNA reads TGCGCCAGCAGCCCCGAAGTGCCCTATGGCTACACCTTC.

This chain links TRBV6-2 or TRBV6-3 with TRBJ2-1; 10 positions match TRBD1. The CDR3 is 16 amino acids. Germline V gene data show CDR1 as MNHEY and CDR2 as SVGEGT. V was clipped by 7 bases and J by 12 bases; unmatched bases: 18. The CDR3 protein is CASNLMGDRGPQRQFF. Here the CDR3 DNA reads TGTGCCAGCAACCTAATGGGGGACAGGGGTCCCCAGAGGCAGTTCTTC.

Ten or more counts support this clonotype. The chain combines TRBV18 with TRBJ2-7, with D unresolved. V was shortened by 2 bases and J by 0 bases, with 11 bases between the two germline ends. The CDR3 consists of 15 residues. Germline loops: CDR1 KGHSH, CDR2 LQKENI. CDR3 sequence: CASSPGISASYEQYF. The CDR3 DNA sequence: TGTGCCAGCTCACCAGGTATTTCAGCCTCCTACGAGCAGTACTTC.

This clonotype showed up many times. V usage is TRBV18 and J usage is TRBJ2-1, with D possibly matching TRBD2 (6 bases). Germline CDR1 is KGHSH and CDR2 is LQKENI. The CDR3 is 15 amino acids. V lost 3 bases, J lost 2 bases, and 11 bases lay in between. This chain's CDR3 is CASSPVGSAYNEQFF. DNA for the CDR3: TGTGCCAGCTCACCCGTCGGGAGCGCCTACAATGAGCAGTTCTTC.

The sample holds many counts of this clonotype. The chain recombines TRBV5-1 with TRBJ1-1; D perhaps matches TRBD1 (6 bases). Per the germline V gene, CDR1 is SGHRS and CDR2 is YFSETQ. The CDR3 is 14 amino acids. The ends were cut back, 4 bases at V and 0 bases at J, with 10 bases in the middle. The CDR3 loop is CASSPTGLNTEAFF. The DNA for the CDR3 is TGCGCCAGCAGCCCGACAGGCTTGAACACTGAAGCTTTCTTT. Based on the CDR3 plus reference TRBV5-1 and TRBJ1-1, the full variable domain is KAGVTQTPRYLIKTRGQQVTLSCSPISGHRSVSWYQQTPGQGLQFLFEYFSETQRNKGNFPGRFSGRQFSNSRSEMNVSTLELGDSALYLCASSPTGLNTEAFFGQGTRLTVV.

This clonotype was picked up many times. The chain carries TRBV20-1 and TRBJ2-2; 7 bases are a match to TRBD1. The V segment lost 6 bases and the J segment 3 bases; nucleotides outside the gene matches: 7. Germline CDR1 and CDR2: DFQATT and SNEGSKA (reference sequence). The CDR3 runs to 14 residues. The CDR3 region has the DNA TGCAGTGCCACAGACAGGGTGGACACCGGGGAGCTGTTTTTT. This codes for CSATDRVDTGELFF.

This clonotype was seen at least ten times. CDR3 sequence: CASSLSPHGYGYTF. The DNA for the CDR3 is TGCGCCAGCAGCTTGTCTCCGCACGGCTATGGCTACACCTTC. The V and J genes are TRBV5-1 and TRBJ1-2; no definite D call. Between the trimmed V and J ends, which lost 1 base and 4 bases, there was a span of 11 bases. The germline V gene has CDR1 SGHRS and CDR2 YFSETQ. The CDR3 is made up of 14 amino acids.

In this sample, this clonotype turned up many times. The chain employs TRBV12-3 or TRBV12-4 and TRBJ1-2, with D possibly being TRBD1 (5 bases). With 9 bases removed from V and 4 bases from J, the gap between germline ends came to 15 bases. The CDR3 consists of 13 residues. The CDR3: CASLEGLSYGYTF. CDR3 nucleotide sequence: TGTGCCAGTTTGGAGGGGCTGAGCTATGGCTACACCTTC.